This section outlines one T cell receptor (beta chain) sequence together with its context. The antigen is unknown. V was clipped by 4 bases and J by 5 bases; unmatched bases: 23. The CDR3 is made up of 19 amino acids. Germline V gives CDR1 LGHDT, CDR2 YNNKEL (reference sequence). Unique molecular identifiers were incorporated when the TCRbeta library was constructed. MiXCR was run by TCRdb on the PCR reads, yielding one entry per CDR3 protein. The sample has 500,000 to 650,000 distinct CDR3 sequences, roughly 13% seen once. This sample was taken from a study of T-cell reconstitution after alpha-beta-depleted transplantation in children. General study points: Fresh T-cell production supplied most of the T-cell counts and diversity seen one year after transplant. Several hundred rapidly expanded clones from non-depleted graft cells reportedly supplied alpha-beta T cells about two months post-transplant.

The rearrangement uses TRBV3-1 and TRBJ2-7, with 7 bases matching TRBD1. The TCR originated in a male patient aged 10 to 17 who had a stem cell transplant for acute myeloid leukemia, so the T cells may come from the graft donor. The material sequenced was PBMCs, mostly from graft donor cells, taken 360 days after TCRalphabeta/CD19-depleted stem cell transplant. The DNA for the CDR3 is TGTGCCAGCAGCCTTCGAATTTTACAGGGTGTTCAGGGGGTACACGAGCAGTACTTC. This gives the protein CASSLRILQGVQGVHEQYF.